This T cell receptor beta chain was captured in a study of T-cell memory formation after mild COVID-19. The CDR3 sequence is 14 residues long. Germline CDR1 and CDR2: SGHTA and FQGNSA. The ends were cut back, 8 bases at V and 11 bases at J, with 22 bases in the middle. TCRdb analysed the 5' RACE reads with MiXCR anew, one entry per CDR3 protein. The sample lists about 390,000 distinct CDR3 sequences; about 15% were seen once. Sequencing was done on a sample of PBMCs or a T cell subset sorted from them (not recorded which). The origin of this receptor is a man aged 18-30 years who had mild COVID-19 (a few samples of this study predate the infection). Cell type and time point are not known. The chain joins TRBV7-2 to TRBJ1-5; tentatively, D is TRBD1 (6 bases). CDR3 DNA sequence: TGTGCCAGCGGCCCCGGGTCAACTGAGGGGGCCCAGCATTTT. Protein sequence: CASGPGSTEGAQHF.